A selection of T cell receptor beta chains follows, all from one sample in a study of CD49a tissue-resident CD8 T cells in human skin. Some clones are missing from TCRdb's copy, which holds only in-frame ones; the method was immunoSEQ multiplex PCR. This table holds 1,200 to 1,500 clones, 70% found once. The sequenced sample was CLA- CD8+ effector memory T cells sorted from blood. These receptors all stem from a human donor in good health. CDR3s include the opening cysteine and the closing phenylalanine or tryptophan. Each record gives: V gene, J gene, D gene, CDR3 protein. The D gene is left open where the match is weak.

v_gene: TRBV29-1
j_gene: TRBJ2-7
d_gene: TRBD2
CDR3aa: CSVRGGLSSYEQYF

v_gene: TRBV13
j_gene: TRBJ2-5
d_gene: TRBD2
CDR3aa: CASSFKGREETQYF

v_gene: TRBV6-4
j_gene: TRBJ2-1
d_gene: TRBD2
CDR3aa: CASSPLAGGGGEQFF

v_gene: TRBV28
j_gene: TRBJ2-7
d_gene: NA
CDR3aa: CASSLDVRKAYEQYF

v_gene: TRBV6-1
j_gene: TRBJ2-7
d_gene: TRBD2
CDR3aa: CASSEASGGAYEQYF

v_gene: TRBV29-1
j_gene: TRBJ2-2
d_gene: TRBD1
CDR3aa: CSVADRHTGELFF

v_gene: TRBV6-4
j_gene: TRBJ2-2
d_gene: TRBD2
CDR3aa: CASSLAGDTGELFF

v_gene: TRBV29-1
j_gene: TRBJ2-3
d_gene: TRBD1
CDR3aa: CSVVFWGQGADTQYF

v_gene: TRBV5-4
j_gene: TRBJ1-3
d_gene: NA
CDR3aa: CASSADSSGNTIYF

v_gene: TRBV6-1
j_gene: TRBJ1-5
d_gene: TRBD1
CDR3aa: CASSDADREVYSNQPQHF

v_gene: TRBV4-3
j_gene: TRBJ1-1
d_gene: NA
CDR3aa: CASSQDQELNTEAFF

v_gene: TRBV7-3
j_gene: TRBJ1-1
d_gene: NA
CDR3aa: CASSTNQGAEAFF

v_gene: TRBV6-5
j_gene: TRBJ2-1
d_gene: NA
CDR3aa: CASSYSGGSYNEQFF

v_gene: TRBV15
j_gene: TRBJ2-5
d_gene: TRBD1
CDR3aa: CATSRVGQATETQYF

v_gene: TRBV13
j_gene: TRBJ1-5
d_gene: NA
CDR3aa: CASSLGPGVSNQPQHF

v_gene: TRBV6-5
j_gene: TRBJ2-7
d_gene: NA
CDR3aa: CASSPWVGERREQYF

v_gene: TRBV6-4
j_gene: TRBJ2-3
d_gene: TRBD1
CDR3aa: CASSEGQGAGDTQYF

v_gene: TRBV4-3
j_gene: TRBJ2-3
d_gene: TRBD2
CDR3aa: CASSQDRAGGPDQAQYF

v_gene: TRBV7-9
j_gene: TRBJ2-7
d_gene: NA
CDR3aa: CASSPSGSAYEQYF

v_gene: TRBV6-5
j_gene: TRBJ2-2
d_gene: TRBD1
CDR3aa: CASSSTGQIYTGELFF

v_gene: TRBV5-4
j_gene: TRBJ2-7
d_gene: NA
CDR3aa: CASSPYGSSYEQYF

v_gene: TRBV6-6
j_gene: TRBJ2-7
d_gene: NA
CDR3aa: CASSYDSGYEQYF

v_gene: TRBV20-1
j_gene: TRBJ2-7
d_gene: NA
CDR3aa: CSLTDSYEQYF

v_gene: TRBV7-8
j_gene: TRBJ1-3
d_gene: TRBD1
CDR3aa: CASSLTGVNTIYF

v_gene: TRBV14
j_gene: TRBJ2-7
d_gene: TRBD1
CDR3aa: CASSHRDRVEQYF

v_gene: TRBV27
j_gene: TRBJ2-1
d_gene: NA
CDR3aa: CATTPSTGYNEQFF

v_gene: TRBV29-1
j_gene: TRBJ2-7
d_gene: TRBD1
CDR3aa: CSVAGTGVSYEQYF

v_gene: TRBV28
j_gene: TRBJ2-7
d_gene: TRBD1
CDR3aa: CASRPGTGLYEQYF

v_gene: TRBV4-1
j_gene: TRBJ2-5
d_gene: TRBD1
CDR3aa: CASSQDGPGQAETQYF

v_gene: TRBV12-2
j_gene: TRBJ2-7
d_gene: NA
CDR3aa: CASRPPGGGSSYEQYF

v_gene: TRBV19
j_gene: TRBJ2-3
d_gene: TRBD2
CDR3aa: CASSGTSGTDTQYF

v_gene: TRBV28
j_gene: TRBJ2-7
d_gene: NA
CDR3aa: CASSDSWDTRLEQYF

v_gene: TRBV7-8
j_gene: TRBJ1-5
d_gene: NA
CDR3aa: CASSSLQGPSQPQHF

v_gene: TRBV6-4
j_gene: TRBJ2-3
d_gene: TRBD2
CDR3aa: CASSDSDSGIGQYF

v_gene: TRBV6-4
j_gene: TRBJ2-3
d_gene: TRBD2
CDR3aa: CASSDSTSGGADTQYF

v_gene: TRBV10-3
j_gene: TRBJ2-7
d_gene: TRBD2
CDR3aa: CAISEGLAGVGEQYF

v_gene: TRBV4-2
j_gene: TRBJ2-1
d_gene: NA
CDR3aa: CASSQDTGDEQFF

v_gene: TRBV7-7
j_gene: TRBJ2-7
d_gene: TRBD2
CDR3aa: CASSLAAGLAEGDEQYF

v_gene: TRBV2
j_gene: TRBJ1-2
d_gene: NA
CDR3aa: CASSEGDNVPYGYTF

v_gene: TRBV27
j_gene: TRBJ1-5
d_gene: NA
CDR3aa: CASLAQDSNQPQHF